This T cell receptor beta chain was obtained from a study of control samples from healthy donors and cancer patients (TCRdb year 2020). Libraries came from the immunoSEQ multiplex PCR assay. TCRdb's version of the immuneACCESS table is confined to in-frame rearrangements and falls short of the full clone set. An unresolved V gene accounts for under half of the shortfall where checked; the remainder is of unknown origin. Counted in this sample were about 150,000 clones; roughly 92% of them appeared once. Jointly, the top ten make up around 2.2% of the sample. Comment on this clone: The antigen it binds to is not known. The input lacks base qualities; no much larger clone sits a single base away.

Trimming costs V 5 bases and J 0 bases, and their ends lie 9 bases apart. For CDR1 and CDR2, the germline V gene lists SGHRS and YFSETQ. Its CDR3 holds 14 amino acids, cysteine through phenylalanine. Only CDR3 DNA remains: 42 bases, in frame from the first base. Recombination joined TRBV5-1 with TRBJ1-3; the D gene cannot be resolved reliably. Sequenced material: blood. This receptor was obtained from a man aged 45-65 years in good health. The nucleotides are TGCGCCAGCAGGCCTTCCGTCTCTGGAAACACCATATATTTT. The translation is CASRPSVSGNTIYF.